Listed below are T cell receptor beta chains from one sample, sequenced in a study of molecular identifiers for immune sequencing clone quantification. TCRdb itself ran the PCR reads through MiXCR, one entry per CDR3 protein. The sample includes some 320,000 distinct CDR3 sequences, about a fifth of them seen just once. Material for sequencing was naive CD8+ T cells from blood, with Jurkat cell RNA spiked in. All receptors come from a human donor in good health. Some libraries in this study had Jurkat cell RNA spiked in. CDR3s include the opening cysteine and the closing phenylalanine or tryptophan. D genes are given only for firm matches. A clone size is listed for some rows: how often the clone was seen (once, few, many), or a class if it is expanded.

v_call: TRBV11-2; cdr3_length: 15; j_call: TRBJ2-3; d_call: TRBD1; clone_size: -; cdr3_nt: TGTGCCAGCAGCTGGGCGGACAGGGAAGCAGATACGCAGTATTTT; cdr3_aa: CASSWADREADTQYF
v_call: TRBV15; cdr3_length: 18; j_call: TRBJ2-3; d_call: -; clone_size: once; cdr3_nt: TGTGCCACCAGCAGAGACCCGCTTCTAGCGTCTAGCACAGATACGCAGTATTTT; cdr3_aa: CATSRDPLLASSTDTQYF
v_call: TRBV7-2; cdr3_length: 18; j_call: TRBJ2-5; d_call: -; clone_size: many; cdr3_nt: TGTGCCAGCAGCTTTACCCCGTTGGCGGGGAGGATACAAGAGACCCAGTACTTC; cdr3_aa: CASSFTPLAGRIQETQYF
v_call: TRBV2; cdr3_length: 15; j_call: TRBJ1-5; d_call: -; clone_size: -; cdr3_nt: TGTGCCAGCAGTGATAGGAGTTATAGCAATCAGCCCCGGCATTTC; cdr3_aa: CASSDRSYSNQPRHF
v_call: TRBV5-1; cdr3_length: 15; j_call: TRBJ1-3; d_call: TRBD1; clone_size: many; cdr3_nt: TGCGCCAGCAGCTTGGAGGGGGCCTCTGGAAACACCATATATTTT; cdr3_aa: CASSLEGASGNTIYF
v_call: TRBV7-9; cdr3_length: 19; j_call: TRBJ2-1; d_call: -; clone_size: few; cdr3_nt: TGTGCCAGCAGCTTCACTAGCAGCCTCCATCCCAGCTCCTACAATGAGCAGTTCTTC; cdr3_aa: CASSFTSSLHPSSYNEQFF
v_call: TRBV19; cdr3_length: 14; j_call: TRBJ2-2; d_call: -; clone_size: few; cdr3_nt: TGTGCCAGTAGTCCTGGTCCTCTTGTCGGGGAGCTGTTTTTT; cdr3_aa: CASSPGPLVGELFF
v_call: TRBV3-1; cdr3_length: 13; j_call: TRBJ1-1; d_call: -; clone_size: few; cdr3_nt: TGTGCCAGCAGCCAAACGGGGGAAACTGAAGCTTTCTTT; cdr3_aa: CASSQTGETEAFF
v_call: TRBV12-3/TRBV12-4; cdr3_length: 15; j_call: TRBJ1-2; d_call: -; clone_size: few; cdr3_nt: TGTGCCAGCAGTTTAGGGAGTCCCGAAGGCTATGGCTACACCTTC; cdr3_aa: CASSLGSPEGYGYTF
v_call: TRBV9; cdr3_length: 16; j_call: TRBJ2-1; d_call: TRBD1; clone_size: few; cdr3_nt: TGTGCCAGCAGCCCCCAGGACAGGGAGTTTTGGAATGAGCAGTTCTTC; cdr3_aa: CASSPQDREFWNEQFF
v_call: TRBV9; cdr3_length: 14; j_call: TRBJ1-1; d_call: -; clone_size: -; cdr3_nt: TGTGCCAGCAGCGTAGAGGGTTGGGTCAGTGAAGCTTTCTTT; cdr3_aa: CASSVEGWVSEAFF
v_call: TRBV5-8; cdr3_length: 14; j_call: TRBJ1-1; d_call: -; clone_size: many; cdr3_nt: TGTGCCAGCAGCTTGAGAGACCTGAACACTGAAGCTTTCTTT; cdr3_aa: CASSLRDLNTEAFF
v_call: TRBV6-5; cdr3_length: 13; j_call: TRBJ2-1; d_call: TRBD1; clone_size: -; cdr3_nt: TGTGCCAGCATGACAGGGGCTGGGGGTGAGCAGTTCTTC; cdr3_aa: CASMTGAGGEQFF
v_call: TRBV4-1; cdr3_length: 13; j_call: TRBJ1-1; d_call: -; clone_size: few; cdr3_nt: TGCGCCAGCAGCCAAGATGGACGGGCTGAAGCTTTCTTT; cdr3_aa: CASSQDGRAEAFF
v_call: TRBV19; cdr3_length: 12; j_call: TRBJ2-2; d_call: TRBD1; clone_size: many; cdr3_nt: TGTGCCAGTGGACAGGGGGCCGGGGAGCTGTTTTTT; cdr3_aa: CASGQGAGELFF
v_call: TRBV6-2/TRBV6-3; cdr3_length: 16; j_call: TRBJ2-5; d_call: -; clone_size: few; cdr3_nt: TGTGCCAGCAGTTACCCCGGTCCACAGTACCAAGAGACCCAGTACTTC; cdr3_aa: CASSYPGPQYQETQYF
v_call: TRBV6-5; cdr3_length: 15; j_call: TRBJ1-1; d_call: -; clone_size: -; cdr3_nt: TGTGCCAGCAGTTACTCGGTAGCCATGAACACTGAAGCTTTCTTT; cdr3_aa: CASSYSVAMNTEAFF
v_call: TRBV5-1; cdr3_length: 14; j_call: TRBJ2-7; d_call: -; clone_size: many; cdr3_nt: TGCGCCAGCAGCTTGAATTCAGGGAACTACGAGCAGTACTTC; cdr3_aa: CASSLNSGNYEQYF
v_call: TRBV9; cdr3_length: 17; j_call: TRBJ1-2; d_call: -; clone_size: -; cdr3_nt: TGTGCCAGCAGCGCGTCCCTAATACAGACAACTAACTATGGCTACACCTTC; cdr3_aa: CASSASLIQTTNYGYTF
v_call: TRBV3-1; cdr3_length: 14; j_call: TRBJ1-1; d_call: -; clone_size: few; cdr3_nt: TGTGCCAGCAGCCAAGGTCCGGGGAACACTGAAGCTTTCTTT; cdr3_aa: CASSQGPGNTEAFF
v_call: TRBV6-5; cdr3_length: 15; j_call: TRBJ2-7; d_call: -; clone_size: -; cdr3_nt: TGTGCCACGCACTCGGGGGCGTGGGTCCGGGACGAGCAGTACTTC; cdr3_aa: CATHSGAWVRDEQYF
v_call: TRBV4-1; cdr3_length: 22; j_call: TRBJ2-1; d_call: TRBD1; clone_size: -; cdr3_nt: TGCGCCAGCAGCCAAGGTGTCACGGGACAGGGGATCCCAATTAGGTCCTACAATGAGCAGTTCTTC; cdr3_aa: CASSQGVTGQGIPIRSYNEQFF
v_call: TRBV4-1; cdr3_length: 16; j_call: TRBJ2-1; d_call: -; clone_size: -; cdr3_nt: TGCGCCAGCAGCCAAGTTAGGGCAGGGGTACAAAATGAGCAGTTCTTC; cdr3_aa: CASSQVRAGVQNEQFF
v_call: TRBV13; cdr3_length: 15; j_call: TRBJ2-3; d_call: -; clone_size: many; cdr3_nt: TGTGCCAGCAGCTCCCAGGGGGGCAGGACAGATACGCAGTATTTT; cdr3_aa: CASSSQGGRTDTQYF
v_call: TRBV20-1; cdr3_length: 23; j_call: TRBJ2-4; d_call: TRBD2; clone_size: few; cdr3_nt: TGCAGTGCTAGATGGGCCGGAGTTGCGAGTCCCGAGCGGGGGGGGAAGGCCAAAAACATTCAGTACTTC; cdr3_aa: CSARWAGVASPERGGKAKNIQYF
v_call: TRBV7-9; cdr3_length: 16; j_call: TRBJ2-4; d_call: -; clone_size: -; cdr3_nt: TGTGCCAGCAGCTCTCCGACGGGCAGAAGCAAAAACATTCAGTACTTC; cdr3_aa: CASSSPTGRSKNIQYF
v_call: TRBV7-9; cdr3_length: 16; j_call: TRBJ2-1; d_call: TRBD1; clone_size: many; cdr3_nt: TGTGCCAGCAGCCCGGTCCTGGGGGACAGCTACAATGAGCAGTTCTTC; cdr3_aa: CASSPVLGDSYNEQFF
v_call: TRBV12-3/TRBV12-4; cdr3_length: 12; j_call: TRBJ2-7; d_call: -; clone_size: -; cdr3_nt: TGTGCCAGCAGCCCTGGCAGATTCTTGCAGTACTTC; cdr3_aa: CASSPGRFLQYF
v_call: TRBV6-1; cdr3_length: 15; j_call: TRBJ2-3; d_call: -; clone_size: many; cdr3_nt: TGTGCCAGCAGTGAACTAGGCCCTAGCACAGATACGCAGTATTTT; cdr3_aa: CASSELGPSTDTQYF
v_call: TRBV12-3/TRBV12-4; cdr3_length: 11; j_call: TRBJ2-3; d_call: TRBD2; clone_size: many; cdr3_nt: TGTGCCAGCAGCAGGACTAGCATGCAGTATTTT; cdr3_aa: CASSRTSMQYF
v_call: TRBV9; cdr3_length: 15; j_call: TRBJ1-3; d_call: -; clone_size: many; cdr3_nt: TGTGCCAGCAGCGTAGACGAGAGCTCTGGAAACACCATATATTTT; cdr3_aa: CASSVDESSGNTIYF
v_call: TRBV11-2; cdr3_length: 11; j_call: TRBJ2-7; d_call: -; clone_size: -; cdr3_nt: TGTGCCAGCAGTTCGGGGTCCGAGCAGTACTTC; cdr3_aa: CASSSGSEQYF
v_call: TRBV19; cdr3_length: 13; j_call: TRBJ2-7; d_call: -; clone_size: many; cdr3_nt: TGTGCCAGTAGTGTCGGGCTTTCCTACGAGCAGTACTTC; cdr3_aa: CASSVGLSYEQYF
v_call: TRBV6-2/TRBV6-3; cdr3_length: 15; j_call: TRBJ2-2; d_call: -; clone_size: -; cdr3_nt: TGTGCCAGCAGTTACAGGCTGGGGAACACCGGGGAGCTGTTTTTT; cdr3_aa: CASSYRLGNTGELFF
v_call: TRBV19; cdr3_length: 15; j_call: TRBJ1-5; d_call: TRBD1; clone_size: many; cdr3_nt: TGTGCCAGTACCTTGACAGGGGCCCGCAATCAGCCCCAGCATTTT; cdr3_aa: CASTLTGARNQPQHF
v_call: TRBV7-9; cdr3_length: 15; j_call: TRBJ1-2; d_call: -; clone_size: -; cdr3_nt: TGTGCCAGCAGCTCTGGACACACACTTAACTATGGCTACACCTTC; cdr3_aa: CASSSGHTLNYGYTF
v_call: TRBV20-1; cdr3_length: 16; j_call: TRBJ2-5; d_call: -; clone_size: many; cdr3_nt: TGCAGTGCTAGAGATGGTGGCGGGCACATCCAAGAGACCCAGTACTTC; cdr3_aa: CSARDGGGHIQETQYF
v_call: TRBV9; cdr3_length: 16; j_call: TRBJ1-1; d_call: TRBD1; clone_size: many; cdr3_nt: TGTGCCAGCAGTTACGGACAGGGGGCAGGGCGCACTGAAGCTTTCTTT; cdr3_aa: CASSYGQGAGRTEAFF
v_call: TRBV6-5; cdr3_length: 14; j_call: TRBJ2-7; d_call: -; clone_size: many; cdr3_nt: TGTGCCAGCAGTGCCTACAGGGATTTACACGAGCAGTACTTC; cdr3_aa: CASSAYRDLHEQYF
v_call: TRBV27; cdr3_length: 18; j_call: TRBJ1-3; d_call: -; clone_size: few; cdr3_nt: TGTGCCAGCAGTTTAAGTGGGACACGCTTTTTCTCTGGAAACACCATATATTTT; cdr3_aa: CASSLSGTRFFSGNTIYF
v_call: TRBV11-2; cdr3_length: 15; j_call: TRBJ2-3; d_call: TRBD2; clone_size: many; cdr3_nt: TGTGCCAGCAGAGGAGCGGGAGCACCCATCGATACGCAGTATTTT; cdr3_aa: CASRGAGAPIDTQYF
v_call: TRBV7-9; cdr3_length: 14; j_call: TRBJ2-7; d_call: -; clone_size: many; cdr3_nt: TGTGCCAGCAGGCCCGGGGAAAGCTCCTACGAGCAGTACTTC; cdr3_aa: CASRPGESSYEQYF
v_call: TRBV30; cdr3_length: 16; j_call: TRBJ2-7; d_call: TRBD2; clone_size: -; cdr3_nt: TGTGCCTGGAGTCCCATGCTAGCGGGAGGGCCCTACGAGCAGTACTTC; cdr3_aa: CAWSPMLAGGPYEQYF
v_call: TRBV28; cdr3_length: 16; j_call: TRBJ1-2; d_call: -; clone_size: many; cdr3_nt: TGTGCCAGCAGTTTGATTCCCCAGGGCTGGGAGTATGGCTACACCTTC; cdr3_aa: CASSLIPQGWEYGYTF
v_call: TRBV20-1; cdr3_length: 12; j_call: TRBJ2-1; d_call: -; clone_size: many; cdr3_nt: TGCAGTGCTAGTGAAAGGGGGAATGAGCAGTTCTTC; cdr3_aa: CSASERGNEQFF
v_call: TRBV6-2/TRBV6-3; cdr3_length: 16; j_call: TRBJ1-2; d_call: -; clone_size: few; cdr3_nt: TGTGCCAGCAGCCCTCCGACAGGATCCCAGGGCTATGGCTACACCTTC; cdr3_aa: CASSPPTGSQGYGYTF
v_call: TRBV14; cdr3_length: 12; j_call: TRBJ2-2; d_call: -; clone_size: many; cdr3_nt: TGTGCCAGCAGCCAAGTCTCCGGGGAGCTGTTTTTT; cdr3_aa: CASSQVSGELFF
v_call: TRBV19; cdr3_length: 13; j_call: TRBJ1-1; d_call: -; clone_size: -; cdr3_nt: TGTGCCAGTACTCCCGGGGGGGGCTCTGAAGCTTTCTTT; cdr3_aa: CASTPGGGSEAFF
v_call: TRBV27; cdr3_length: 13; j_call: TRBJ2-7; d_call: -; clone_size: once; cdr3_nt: TGTGCCAGCAGTCCGGGGTCATCCTACGAGCAGTGCTTC; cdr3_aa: CASSPGSSYEQCF
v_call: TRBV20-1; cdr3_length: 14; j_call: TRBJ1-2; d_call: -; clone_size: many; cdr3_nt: TGCAGTGCTAGAGGGGACGTTGCTAACTATGGCTACACCTTC; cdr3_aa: CSARGDVANYGYTF
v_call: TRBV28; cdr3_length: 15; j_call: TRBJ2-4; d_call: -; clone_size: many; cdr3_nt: TGTGCCAGCAGTTCGGACACTTTCGGGTCGTATCGTCGGTACTTC; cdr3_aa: CASSSDTFGSYRRYF
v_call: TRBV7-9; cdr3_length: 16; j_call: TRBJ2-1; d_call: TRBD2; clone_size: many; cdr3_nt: TGTGCCAGCAGCAAAACTAGCGGGAGGGCCGGGAATGAGCAGTTCTTC; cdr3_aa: CASSKTSGRAGNEQFF
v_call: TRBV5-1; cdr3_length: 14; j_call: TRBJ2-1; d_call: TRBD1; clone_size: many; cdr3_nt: TGCGCCAGCAGCTCCACCGACAGGGTCAATGAGCAGTTCTTC; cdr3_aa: CASSSTDRVNEQFF
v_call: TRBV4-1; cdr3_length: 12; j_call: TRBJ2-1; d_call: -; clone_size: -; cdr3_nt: TGCGCCAGCAGCCAACTTGACAATGAGCAGTTCTTC; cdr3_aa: CASSQLDNEQFF
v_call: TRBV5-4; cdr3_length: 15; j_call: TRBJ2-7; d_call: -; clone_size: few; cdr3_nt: TGTGCCAGCAGCCCCTTTAGGGGGGCCTCCTACGAGCAGTACTTC; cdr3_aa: CASSPFRGASYEQYF